The sequence of this T cell receptor beta chain was determined in a study of T cell responses to AZD1222 COVID-19 vaccine. TCRdb keeps only in-frame clones here, not all; method: immunoSEQ multiplex PCR. The top ten hold 20% to 30% of the sample, which has 70,000 or so clones, 75% to 90% seen once. The clonotype comes from an adult who received the AZD1222 COVID-19 vaccine. Sample: peripheral blood, taken 28 days after the second AZD1222 dose.

The CDR3 DNA reads TGTGCCAGCAGCCCTGGGGTAGATAAGTATACAGATACGCAGTATTTT. This encodes CASSPGVDKYTDTQYF. V is TRBV5-4 and J is TRBJ2-3; no firm D call. The V gene lost 4 bases and the J gene lost 3 bases, with 18 bases spanning the gap. Per the germline V gene, CDR1 is SGHNT and CDR2 is YYREEE (reference sequence). This CDR3 region has 16 residues.